These T cell receptor beta chains were read from a single sample in a study of beta chain features in type 1 diabetes. Profiled with immunoSEQ multiplex PCR; TCRdb holds only in-frame clones, not every one. The profile shows about 150,000 clones, 40% to 60% of them singletons. Specimen: Tregs from blood. These receptors all come from a man in his late teens or twenties in good health. Both conserved end residues are part of each CDR3. The D gene is left open where the match is weak.

v_gene,d_gene,CDR3aa
TRBV6-6,TRBD1,CASRLTGPKSPLHF
TRBV29-1,NA,CSVEDGLAEGTGEQFF
TRBV7-3,TRBD1,CASATGSNQPQHF
TRBV4-3,TRBD1,CASSQDLDRAHQPQHF
TRBV2,TRBD1,CASSESTGKNIQYF
TRBV29-1,TRBD2,CSVEWTSGRAFDTGELFF
TRBV11-2,NA,CASSLWAGNTGELFF
TRBV11-2,NA,CASSTGYQETQYF
TRBV7-2,NA,CASSLAGGGINSPLHF
TRBV9,TRBD2,CASSVAASGVETQYF
TRBV5-1,NA,CASSLQGGIGQSKNIQYF
TRBV7-2,NA,CASSLGPALVGVQYF
TRBV7-2,TRBD2,CASSRRGLATNTGELFF
TRBV10-3,NA,CAISVRPGNEQYF
TRBV5-1,TRBD1,CASSWEQGVTEAFF
TRBV5-5,NA,CASSLGQGGRQPQHF
TRBV30,NA,CAWRQALNTEAFF
TRBV6-5,NA,CASSSPRRYTGELFF
TRBV14,NA,CASSQSTGPQHF
TRBV29-1,NA,CSVSSTGWVGETQYF
TRBV4-3,NA,CASSRIGATNTGELFF
TRBV7-2,NA,CASSPQGTNTGELFF
TRBV7-2,TRBD2,CASSSGLAGPFSTDTQYF
TRBV14,TRBD1,CASRRTGRYEQYF
TRBV7-3,NA,CASSPNGESTDEQFF
TRBV6-5,NA,CASSQSGSSYNEQFF
TRBV28,TRBD2,CASSSSGGNIQYF
TRBV5-4,NA,CASSLENEDRSYNEQFF
TRBV11-2,TRBD2,CASSSGLAGPYEQYF
TRBV5-1,TRBD1,CASKGQGNEKLFF
TRBV7-3,NA,CASSSRARNTEAFF
TRBV6-5,NA,CASSRPDSGYTF
TRBV2,NA,CASRSYGQGFQPQHF
TRBV29-1,NA,CSGGGLYTEAFF
TRBV6-6,TRBD2,CASKLAGGSSTDTQYF
TRBV18,TRBD2,CASSGTSGGSQYF
TRBV29-1,NA,CSVLTSNQPQHF
TRBV19,NA,CASSATRRVGYTF
TRBV6-5,TRBD2,CASSYSTPGLDNEQFF
TRBV30,NA,CASPSDLNYGYTF
TRBV10-3,TRBD1,CAISQQGWNYGYTF
TRBV7-2,NA,CASRQSGARPDTQYF
TRBV9,TRBD1,CASSLPWGTGGDTQYF
TRBV7-9,NA,CASSFSVRETQYF
TRBV9,NA,CASSVTLGNRQETQYF
TRBV7-2,TRBD1,CASSPGGTGGFEKLFF
TRBV6-1,NA,CASSVQDPNTEAFF